The 8 T cell receptor beta chains presented below share a single source sample, sequenced in a study of radiotherapy plus CTLA-4 blockade in lung cancer. The method was immunoSEQ multiplex PCR; TCRdb's version includes in-frame clones alone and lacks a portion of them. The data hold roughly 100,000 clones, with roughly 84% observed a single time. The sequenced sample was peripheral blood, obtained from a patient treated with radiotherapy plus ipilimumab. The receptors here all came from a human donor with non-small cell lung cancer that progressed on radiotherapy plus ipilimumab. Some clones in this sample may be carry-over from other donors' samples.

CDR3 region: CASSQESEGAGANVLTF. CDR3 DNA sequence: TGCGCCAGCAGCCAAGAGTCGGAGGGGGCTGGGGCCAACGTCCTGACTTTC. The V and J genes are TRBV4-3 and TRBJ2-6, with D perhaps assigned TRBD1 or TRBD2 (6 bases each). CDR1 and CDR2 (germline): LGHNA, YSLEER. V was clipped by 0 bases and J by 2 bases, with 11 bases between them. CDR3 length equals 17 residues.

The chain carries TRBV7-3 and TRBJ2-3; TRBD2 matches at 10 bases. This CDR3 comprises 15 residues. CDR1 is SGHTA and CDR2 is FQGTGA in the germline V gene. J was trimmed by 5 bases and V by 4 bases; bases with no gene match: 6. The CDR3 sequence is CASSSQRGGRDTQYF. The CDR3 bases are TGTGCCAGCAGCTCCCAGCGGGGGGGCAGAGATACGCAGTATTTT.

V usage is TRBV29-1 and J usage is TRBJ2-3; D tentatively reads TRBD1 or TRBD2 (6 bases each). V lost 4 bases and J 2 bases, leaving 22 bases between the germline ends. CDR1 and CDR2 (germline): SQVTM, ANQGSEA. This CDR3 spans 17 amino acids. For the CDR3, the DNA is TGCAGCGTTGCGGGGGCTCAGGGATCCCCCGCCACAGATACGCAGTATTTT. This gives the protein CSVAGAQGSPATDTQYF.

The chain is built from TRBV13 and TRBJ1-4; weak D call: TRBD1 (5 bases). The ends were cut back, 1 base at V and 5 bases at J, with 17 bases in the middle. The CDR3 is 17 residues long. Per the germline V gene, CDR1 is PRHDT and CDR2 is FYEKMQ (reference sequence). CDR3 amino acids: CASSLEGLGGWNEKLFF. CDR3 bases: TGTGCCAGCAGCTTAGAGGGGCTTGGGGGTTGGAATGAAAAACTGTTTTTT.

This clone has only a few counts. The chain links TRBV6-1 to TRBJ1-2; 8 bases line up with TRBD1. Germline values: CDR1 MNHNS, CDR2 SASEGT. V dropped 2 bases and J dropped 5; count of bases not matched to a gene: 1. The CDR3 is 13 amino acids. The CDR3 protein is CASSETGGYGYTF. CDR3 sequence (DNA): TGTGCCAGCAGTGAAACAGGGGGATATGGCTACACCTTC.

The CDR3 loop reads CASSLSSSGTGNSPLHF. The CDR3 DNA sequence: TGTGCCAGCTCGCTGTCCTCTTCCGGGACAGGAAACTCACCCCTCCACTTT. The chain links TRBV18 to TRBJ1-6; TRBD1 matches at 8 bases. CDR3 size: 17 residues. The V segment lost 6 bases and the J segment 10 bases; nucleotides outside the gene matches: 17. The germline gives CDR1 KGHSH, CDR2 LQKENI.

This clone was found once. The chain combines TRBV5-1 with TRBJ1-1; D remains ambiguous. This CDR3 is built from 16 residues. From germline, CDR1 is SGHRS and CDR2 YFSETQ. V lost 0 bases and J 0 bases, leaving 12 bases between the germline ends. The CDR3 coding sequence is TGCGCCAGCAGCTTGGATCCCAGCTTCATGAACACTGAAGCTTTCTTT. Its protein is CASSLDPSFMNTEAFF.

The rearrangement links TRBV18 to TRBJ2-5, with TRBD2 identical over 8 bases. Germline lookup yields CDR1 KGHSH and CDR2 LQKENI. This CDR3 is 18 amino acids long. V shed 3 bases and J 4 bases; nucleotides not matched to a gene: 16. Here the CDR3 reads CASSPTASGRGFPETQYF. CDR3 DNA: TGTGCCAGCTCACCGACGGCTAGCGGGCGGGGTTTTCCAGAGACCCAGTACTTC.